The clone carrying this T cell receptor (beta chain) was recorded a few times. The antigen remains undetermined. CDR1 and CDR2 (germline): MNHNY, SVGAGI (reference sequence). Trimming took 4 bases from V and 12 from J; bases not matched to a gene: 9. This CDR3 has 13 amino acids. The data originate from a study of cytomegalovirus exposure and HLA in healthy donors. Use of 60 Vbeta and 13 Jbeta primers characterized the PCR. TCRdb's table, derived via immunoSEQ multiplex PCR, lists solely in-frame clones and lacks some. The data hold about 98,000 clones, with approximately 74% observed a single time. Findings and limits, study-wide: The classifier was said to identify cytomegalovirus status with high specificity and sensitivity.

The TCR comes from a male donor in good health and CMV-seronegative. The gene calls are TRBV6-6 and TRBJ2-7; 10 nucleotides line up with TRBD2. The sample was PBMCs. CDR3 sequence: CASSSASSGRVYF. DNA of the CDR3: TGTGCCAGCAGTTCTGCTTCGAGCGGGAGGGTGTACTTC.